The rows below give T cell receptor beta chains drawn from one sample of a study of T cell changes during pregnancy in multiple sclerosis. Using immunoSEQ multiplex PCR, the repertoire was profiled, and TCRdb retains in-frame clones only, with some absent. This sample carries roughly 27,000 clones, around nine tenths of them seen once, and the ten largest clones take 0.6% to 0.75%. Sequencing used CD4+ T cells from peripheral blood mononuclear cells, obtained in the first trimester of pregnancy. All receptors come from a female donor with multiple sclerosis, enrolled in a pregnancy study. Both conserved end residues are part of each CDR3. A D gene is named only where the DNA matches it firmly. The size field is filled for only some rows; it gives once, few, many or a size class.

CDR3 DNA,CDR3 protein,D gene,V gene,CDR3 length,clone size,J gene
TGTGCCAGCTCACCGGAGGGAGATACGCAGTATTTT,CASSPEGDTQYF,NA,TRBV18,12,NA,TRBJ2-3
TGTGCCAGCAGCGTAGATCTGTCGCCAGGCTCCTACAATGAGCAGTTCTTC,CASSVDLSPGSYNEQFF,NA,TRBV9,17,once,TRBJ2-1
TGTGCCAGCAGCCTCGGGAGCTATCCGGGGAATGAGCAGTTCTTC,CASSLGSYPGNEQFF,NA,TRBV27,15,NA,TRBJ2-1
TGTGCCAGCAGCCCGGGACAGGGGAACGCTGAAGCTTTCTTT,CASSPGQGNAEAFF,TRBD1,TRBV7-3,14,NA,TRBJ1-1
TGTGCCAGCAGCCCTCGGCTAGCGGGGGGTGGAGAGACCCAGTACTTC,CASSPRLAGGGETQYF,TRBD2,TRBV7-2,16,NA,TRBJ2-5
TGTGCCAGCAGTTGGGGGCGTCGGACGCCAGATACGCAGTATTTT,CASSWGRRTPDTQYF,NA,TRBV27,15,NA,TRBJ2-3
TGTGCCAGCAGGGGAACAGGGGCCCAAAACTCCTATGGCTACACCTTC,CASRGTGAQNSYGYTF,TRBD1,TRBV5-6,16,NA,TRBJ1-2
TGCGCCAGCAGCGGGCCGGGACAGGGGGGTGGGACTGAAGCTTTCTTT,CASSGPGQGGGTEAFF,TRBD1,TRBV5-1,16,NA,TRBJ1-1
TGTGCCAGTAGTACCATTGACGGACTAGTGGGGGGCTACACCTTC,CASSTIDGLVGGYTF,NA,TRBV19,15,NA,TRBJ1-2
TGTGCCATCAGTGAGGCCAGGGAAGGCTACACCTTC,CAISEAREGYTF,NA,TRBV10-3,12,NA,TRBJ1-2
TGTGCCAGCCGAGGACAGTTGAACACTGAAGCTTTCTTT,CASRGQLNTEAFF,NA,TRBV7-2,13,once,TRBJ1-1
TGTGCCAGCAGCTTCCACAGGACTAGCTCTGGGGCCAACGTCCTGACTTTC,CASSFHRTSSGANVLTF,TRBD2,TRBV5-8,17,NA,TRBJ2-6
TGTGCCAGCAGGAAGGACAGGGAGTTCCATACGCAGTATTTT,CASRKDREFHTQYF,TRBD1,TRBV2,14,NA,TRBJ2-3
TGTGCCAGCGGGGCTAGCGGGGGATTTGGCGAGCAGTACTTC,CASGASGGFGEQYF,TRBD2,TRBV2,14,NA,TRBJ2-7
TGCGCCAGCAGCTTAGAAGGGACAACAGAAGATACGCAGTATTTT,CASSLEGTTEDTQYF,NA,TRBV5-1,15,NA,TRBJ2-3
TGTGCCAGTAGTATAAGGTCAGGCTACACCTATGGCTACACCTTC,CASSIRSGYTYGYTF,NA,TRBV19,15,NA,TRBJ1-2
TGTGCCAGCAGTTTTGATAGAACCATAAATCAGCCCCAGCATTTT,CASSFDRTINQPQHF,NA,TRBV27,15,NA,TRBJ1-5
TGCGCCAGCAGCCCCGATGACAGAGTAGGGACCGGGGAGCTGTTTTTT,CASSPDDRVGTGELFF,NA,TRBV5-1,16,once,TRBJ2-2
TGTGCCACCAGCAGGGGCGACAGGGGCGACTGGCGCGCTTTCTTT,CATSRGDRGDWRAFF,TRBD1,TRBV15,15,NA,TRBJ1-1
TGTGCCAGCAGCGTGGACTACCCCGGGACAGGGTCCGGGGAGCTGTTTTTT,CASSVDYPGTGSGELFF,TRBD1,TRBV9,17,NA,TRBJ2-2
TGCGCCAGCAGCCCGCTTGGGGCAGGGGGCGATGAGACCCAGTACTTC,CASSPLGAGGDETQYF,TRBD1,TRBV4-3,16,NA,TRBJ2-5
TGTGCCAGCAGTCAACGGGGGGCAGGTAACGGGGAGCTGTTTTTT,CASSQRGAGNGELFF,NA,TRBV28,15,NA,TRBJ2-2
TGTGCCAGCTCACCGTATATCACTGAAGCTTTCTTT,CASSPYITEAFF,NA,TRBV18,12,NA,TRBJ1-1